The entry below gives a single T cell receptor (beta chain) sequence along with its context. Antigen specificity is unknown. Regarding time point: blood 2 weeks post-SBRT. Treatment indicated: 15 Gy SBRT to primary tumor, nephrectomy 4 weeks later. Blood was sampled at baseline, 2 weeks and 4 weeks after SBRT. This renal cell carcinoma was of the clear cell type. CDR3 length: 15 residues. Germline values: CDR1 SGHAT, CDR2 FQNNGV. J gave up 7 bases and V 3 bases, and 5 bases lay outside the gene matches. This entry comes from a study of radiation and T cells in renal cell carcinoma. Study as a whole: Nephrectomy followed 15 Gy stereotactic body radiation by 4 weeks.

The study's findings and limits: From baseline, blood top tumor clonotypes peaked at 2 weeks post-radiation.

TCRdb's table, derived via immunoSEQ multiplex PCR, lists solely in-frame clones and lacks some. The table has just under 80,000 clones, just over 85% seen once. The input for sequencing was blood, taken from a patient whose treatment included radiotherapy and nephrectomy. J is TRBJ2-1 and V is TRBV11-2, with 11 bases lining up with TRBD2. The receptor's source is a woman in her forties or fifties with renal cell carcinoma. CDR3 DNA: TGTGCCAGCAGCTTGGCTAGCGGGAGGACGAATGAGCAGTTCTTC. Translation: CASSLASGRTNEQFF.